This is a list of T cell receptor beta chains from one sample in a study of T-cell memory formation after mild COVID-19. Each CDR3 protein gets one entry after TCRdb re-called the 5' RACE reads with MiXCR. The sample has about 250,000 distinct CDR3 sequences; approximately 15% are singletons. The sequencing input was PBMCs or a T cell subset sorted from them (not recorded which). All receptors derive from an adult woman who had mild COVID-19 (a few samples of this study predate the infection). Cell type and time point are not known. Each CDR3 is given with its conserved first and last residue. D genes are given only for firm matches. Not all rows give a size; the values are once, few, many and, for expanded clones, a class.

.	TRBJ1-1	TRBV3-1	once	CASISPWNTEAFF	TGTGCCAGCATTAGTCCCTGGAACACTGAAGCTTTCTTT
TRBD2	TRBJ2-1	TRBV6-2/TRBV6-3	few	CASSYVAGGVGEQFF	TGTGCCAGCAGTTACGTAGCGGGAGGGGTCGGTGAGCAGTTCTTC
TRBD2	TRBJ2-7	TRBV15	once	CATSTPVGGGAYEQYF	TGTGCCACCAGCACCCCGGTGGGCGGGGGGGCCTACGAGCAGTACTTC
.	TRBJ2-4	TRBV5-1	.	CASSSGSKNIQYF	TGCGCCAGCAGCTCCGGGAGCAAAAACATTCAGTACTTC
.	TRBJ2-1	TRBV7-8	few	CASSSGAGNEQFF	TGTGCCAGCAGTTCAGGGGCTGGCAATGAGCAGTTCTTC
.	TRBJ1-1	TRBV5-1	once	CDSSLAGARHAFF	TGCGACAGCAGCTTGGCCGGGGCCCGGCATGCTTTCTTT
.	TRBJ2-1	TRBV12-3/TRBV12-4	few	CASSLEGSIQSEQFF	TGTGCCAGCAGTTTAGAGGGTTCCATCCAATCGGAGCAGTTCTTC
TRBD2	TRBJ2-1	TRBV20-1	.	CSASRGEWDEQFF	TGCAGTGCTAGTCGGGGGGAATGGGATGAGCAGTTCTTC
.	TRBJ2-6	TRBV5-1	many	CASSLGQLSGANVLTF	TGCGCCAGCAGCTTGGGACAGCTCTCTGGGGCCAACGTCCTGACTTTC
.	TRBJ2-7	TRBV7-9	few	CASSTRDGLEQYF	TGTGCCAGCAGCACCCGGGACGGGCTGGAGCAGTACTTC
TRBD2	TRBJ2-1	TRBV12-3/TRBV12-4	.	CASSLGLRDHEQFF	TGTGCCAGCAGCTTGGGACTAAGAGACCATGAGCAGTTCTTC
.	TRBJ1-5	TRBV7-8	few	CASSSGTRNQPQHF	TGTGCCAGCAGCTCCGGGACACGGAATCAGCCCCAGCATTTT
.	TRBJ2-3	TRBV2	.	CASKGDSRAKVADTQYF	TGTGCCAGCAAGGGGGACTCGCGGGCCAAGGTGGCAGATACGCAGTATTTT
TRBD1	TRBJ1-1	TRBV7-9	few	CASSAQGRTEAFF	TGTGCCAGCAGCGCACAGGGGAGAACTGAAGCTTTCTTT
.	TRBJ2-5	TRBV4-1	many	CASSQDPGRGQETQYF	TGCGCCAGCAGCCAAGATCCGGGGCGGGGTCAAGAGACCCAGTACTTC
.	TRBJ2-5	TRBV11-3	few	CASSLGLGHLYF	TGTGCCAGCAGCTTGGGGCTCGGACACCTCTACTTC
.	TRBJ1-5	TRBV11-3	.	CASSLGAGEAQHF	TGTGCCAGCAGCTTAGGGGCAGGGGAGGCCCAGCATTTT
TRBD1	TRBJ1-6	TRBV6-5	.	CASSFRGQGANSPLHF	TGTGCCAGCAGTTTCCGAGGACAGGGGGCGAATTCACCCCTCCACTTT
.	TRBJ2-7	TRBV5-1	.	CASSLVAGSEQYF	TGCGCCAGCAGCTTGGTGGCGGGGAGCGAGCAGTACTTC
TRBD1	TRBJ1-1	TRBV7-2	.	CASYRGRTGTEAFF	TGTGCCAGCTACAGGGGTCGCACTGGCACTGAAGCTTTCTTT
.	TRBJ2-7	TRBV7-9	.	CASSPNTVLYEQYF	TGTGCCAGCAGTCCGAACACTGTACTTTACGAGCAGTACTTC
.	TRBJ1-2	TRBV5-6	.	CASSLLGANYGYTF	TGTGCCAGCAGCTTATTAGGGGCTAACTATGGCTACACCTTC
.	TRBJ1-1	TRBV3-1	.	CDSSQGVGRNTEAFF	TGTGACAGCAGCCAAGGAGTAGGGAGGAACACTGAAGCTTTCTTT
.	TRBJ1-3	TRBV5-8	few	CASSSGVVSGSGNTIYF	TGTGCCAGCAGCTCCGGGGTTGTGTCAGGCTCTGGAAACACCATATATTTT
.	TRBJ1-1	TRBV6-6	.	CASSRVRDAFF	TGTGCCAGCAGTAGAGTCAGGGATGCTTTCTTT
TRBD1	TRBJ2-5	TRBV7-7	few	CASSASPRGVRDRGKSYETQYF	TGTGCTAGCAGCGCCTCCCCCCGTGGCGTTCGGGACAGGGGAAAATCGTACGAGACCCAGTACTTC
TRBD1	TRBJ1-2	TRBV15	many	CATSRGGQGATNYGYTF	TGTGCCACCAGCAGAGGCGGACAGGGGGCTACTAACTATGGCTACACCTTC
.	TRBJ1-2	TRBV12-3/TRBV12-4	.	CASSQTWVDRRGGYTF	TGTGCCAGCAGCCAAACCTGGGTGGACAGACGAGGCGGCTACACCTTC
.	TRBJ2-7	TRBV11-2	many	CASSSEIGGSEQYF	TGTGCCAGCAGCTCAGAAATTGGCGGAAGCGAGCAGTACTTC
TRBD1	TRBJ1-1	TRBV11-1	.	CASSPVGRGPNTEAFF	TGTGCCAGCAGCCCCGTGGGCAGGGGGCCGAACACTGAAGCTTTCTTT
TRBD1	TRBJ1-1	TRBV20-1	.	CSAIRTGGTEAFF	TGCAGTGCTATCCGGACAGGGGGCACTGAAGCTTTCTTT
TRBD2	TRBJ2-7	TRBV5-1	many	CASSLGTSGEQYF	TGCGCCAGCAGCTTGGGGACTAGCGGCGAGCAGTACTTC
.	TRBJ1-1	TRBV6-6	.	CASSHRDTEAFF	TGTGCCAGCAGCCACAGGGATACTGAAGCTTTCTTT
.	TRBJ1-1	TRBV21-1	.	CASSKDKVSISEAFF	TGTGCCAGCAGCAAAGATAAAGTTTCCATTTCTGAAGCTTTCTTT
TRBD1	TRBJ2-3	TRBV12-3/TRBV12-4	medium-sized	CASKPGQHTDTQYF	TGTGCCAGTAAGCCGGGACAGCACACAGATACGCAGTATTTT
TRBD2	TRBJ2-3	TRBV7-8	many	CASSLAGVAGVRDTQYF	TGTGCCAGCAGCTTAGCGGGAGTAGCGGGAGTGAGAGATACGCAGTATTTT
.	TRBJ1-5	TRBV6-6	few	CASSPDGINQPQHF	TGTGCCAGCAGTCCGGACGGAATCAATCAGCCCCAGCATTTT
.	TRBJ2-7	TRBV3-1	.	CASSQAGPYEQYF	TGTGCCAGCAGCCAAGCCGGTCCCTACGAGCAGTACTTC
.	TRBJ1-2	TRBV7-9	few	CASSLAGRTSYTF	TGTGCCAGCAGCTTAGCGGGGCGCACTAGCTACACCTTC
TRBD1	TRBJ2-3	TRBV5-1	.	CASSLGPRTGNTKADTQYF	TGCGCCAGCAGCTTGGGGCCCCGGACAGGGAACACGAAGGCAGATACGCAGTATTTT
.	TRBJ2-7	TRBV27	once	CASSLGPNSYEQYF	TGTGCCAGCAGTTTAGGGCCTAACTCCTACGAGCAGTACTTC
TRBD1	TRBJ2-1	TRBV3-1	.	CASSPWGTGGSYEQFF	TGTGCCAGCAGCCCATGGGGGACAGGGGGCTCGTATGAGCAGTTCTTC
.	TRBJ1-1	TRBV18	few	CASSPTQTGITEAFF	TGTGCCAGCTCACCGACCCAAACAGGGATCACTGAAGCTTTCTTT
.	TRBJ2-7	TRBV5-1	many	CASSSTGNYEQYF	TGCGCCAGCAGCTCTACAGGTAACTACGAGCAGTACTTC
.	TRBJ1-5	TRBV20-1	few	CSARSTLGRNQPQHF	TGCAGTGCTAGGTCCACCCTGGGGCGCAATCAGCCCCAGCATTTT
.	TRBJ2-7	TRBV5-6	.	CASSSLGGAQAYEQYF	TGTGCCAGCAGCTCCTTGGGGGGGGCGCAGGCCTACGAGCAGTACTTC
.	TRBJ2-3	TRBV29-1	.	CSVEGAGYADTQYF	TGCAGCGTTGAAGGCGCGGGGTACGCAGATACGCAGTATTTT
.	TRBJ2-3	TRBV9	few	CASSVVGVTDTQYF	TGTGCCAGCAGCGTAGTAGGGGTCACAGATACGCAGTATTTT
.	TRBJ2-3	TRBV6-1	few	CAITFMGSDTQYF	TGTGCCATCACGTTCATGGGGTCAGATACGCAGTATTTT